Here is one T cell receptor (beta chain) with its context. The antigen remains unidentified. TCR beta CDR3 regions were amplified from RNA transcripts. RT-PCR in the first round (using the HTBI primer set) targeted the TCR CDR3. TCRdb independently ran MiXCR on the multiplex PCR reads; one entry per CDR3 protein. There are hundreds of thousands of distinct CDR3 sequences in the sample; approximately 22% occur only once, and around 47% lies in the top ten. From under 12 ml of fresh peripheral blood, PBMCs were isolated. The sample is drawn from a study of T cells in Graves' hyperthyroidism and ophthalmopathy. Overall study results and limits: For ophthalmopathy, model prediction preceded onset by a median roughly 6.2 months. Most clonotypes that expanded in the thyroid above 0.001 also showed up in blood.

The CDR3 covers 15 residues. The germline V gene has CDR1 GTSNPN and CDR2 SVGIG (reference sequence). J was trimmed by 7 bases and V by 0 bases; bases with no gene match: 6. This TCR was sampled from a woman aged 70 to 79 with Graves' ophthalmopathy. Sequencing was done on a sample of blood. V usage is TRBV30 and J usage is TRBJ2-1; TRBD2 matches 10 bases. The CDR3 protein is CAWSVGLAGENEQFF. In DNA, the CDR3 is TGTGCCTGGAGTGTAGGGCTAGCGGGGGAAAATGAGCAGTTCTTC. Full variable domain (remainder filled in from reference TRBV30 and TRBJ2-1): SQTIHQWPATLVQPVGSPLSLECTVEGTSNPNLYWYRQAAGRGLQLLFYSVGIGQISSEVPQNLSASRPQDRQFILSSKKLLLSDSGFYLCAWSVGLAGENEQFFGPGTRLTVL.